This T cell receptor beta chain was observed in a study of blood T cell repertoires in COVID-19. The CDR3 spans 16 residues. Germline CDR1 is MGHRA and CDR2 is YSYEKL. V lost 1 base, J lost 7 bases, and 9 bases stayed unmatched. This table comes from immunoSEQ multiplex PCR, and its TCRdb copy is limited to in-frame clones, with some not included. The sample lists about 140,000 clones, 80% to 85% occurring once. This TCR was sampled from a human donor in a cohort sampled during active COVID-19. The sample taken for sequencing was peripheral blood. This chain links TRBV4-1 with TRBJ2-7; 11 bases agree with TRBD2. The CDR3 here is CASSQVGLAGEWEQYF. As DNA, the CDR3 is TGCGCCAGCAGCCAAGTAGGACTAGCGGGTGAATGGGAGCAGTACTTC.